Described below is a single T cell receptor beta chain sequence and its context. The data were produced by immunoSEQ multiplex PCR, yet TCRdb's version contains in-frame clones alone and is incomplete. Here the sample spans about 230,000 clones, approximately 88% being singletons. These data come from a study of blood T cell repertoires in COVID-19. This clonotype was sampled from a woman aged 40 to 50 with acute COVID-19. The sample comprised PBMCs or T cells enriched from blood (not recorded which).

CDR3 in DNA: TGTGCCAGCAGTGGTCGGATATTTCACAGGGGGGCCAATCAGCCCCAGCATTTT. This translates into CASSGRIFHRGANQPQHF. The chain links TRBV6-1 to TRBJ1-5, with 8 bases lining up with TRBD1. CDR1 is MNHNS, CDR2 SASEGT, per germline. The V segment lost 4 bases and the J segment 3 bases; nucleotides outside the gene matches: 14. This CDR3 is built from 18 residues.